Included here is one TCR beta chain sequence, with context. This record belongs to a study of T cells in Graves' hyperthyroidism and ophthalmopathy. Study information: It was at initial diagnosis, before any treatment, that peripheral blood was collected.

V gave up 3 bases and J gave up 3 bases, with 10 bases separating them. This CDR3 has 13 residues. Germline CDR1 and CDR2: SGHRS and YFSETQ. The source material, RNA transcripts, was used to amplify TCR beta CDR3 regions. First-round RT-PCR of the TCR CDR3 relied on the HTBI primer set. One entry per CDR3 protein, called by TCRdb with MiXCR from the multiplex PCR reads. The sample lists more than 500,000 distinct CDR3 sequences, 15% to 20% occurring once. The origin of this receptor is a woman aged 30 to 39 with Graves' ophthalmopathy. The source material was blood. V usage is TRBV5-1 and J usage is TRBJ2-7; the D call may be TRBD1 or TRBD2 (5 bases each). CDR3 region: CASSWDAFYEQYF. As DNA, the CDR3 is TGCGCCAGCAGCTGGGACGCCTTCTACGAGCAGTACTTC.